This TCR beta chain emerged from a study of T cell repertoires in cytomegalovirus infection. This clonotype showed up many times. The antigen remains undetermined. TCRdb itself ran the reads through MiXCR, one entry per CDR3 protein. The sample includes under 300,000 distinct CDR3 sequences, about a sixth seen only once; the top ten take roughly 45%. Notes on the study in general: HLA-C-restricted CMV clonotypes gave the most frequent clonotype in two of eight donors.

The sequence was collected from a human donor in good health (CMV status not recorded). Some clones in this sample may be carry-over from other donors' samples. Sequencing input: CD8+ T cells from PBMCs.

Written as DNA, the CDR3 is TGTGCCAGTAGTTTTACCACAAGCTCCTACAATGAGCAGTTCTTC. Protein product: CASSFTTSSYNEQFF. The gene calls are TRBV19 and TRBJ2-1; D unclear. The CDR3 has 15 amino acids. V lost 5 bases and J 0 bases, leaving 11 bases between the germline ends. From germline, CDR1 is LNHDA and CDR2 SQIVND (reference sequence).